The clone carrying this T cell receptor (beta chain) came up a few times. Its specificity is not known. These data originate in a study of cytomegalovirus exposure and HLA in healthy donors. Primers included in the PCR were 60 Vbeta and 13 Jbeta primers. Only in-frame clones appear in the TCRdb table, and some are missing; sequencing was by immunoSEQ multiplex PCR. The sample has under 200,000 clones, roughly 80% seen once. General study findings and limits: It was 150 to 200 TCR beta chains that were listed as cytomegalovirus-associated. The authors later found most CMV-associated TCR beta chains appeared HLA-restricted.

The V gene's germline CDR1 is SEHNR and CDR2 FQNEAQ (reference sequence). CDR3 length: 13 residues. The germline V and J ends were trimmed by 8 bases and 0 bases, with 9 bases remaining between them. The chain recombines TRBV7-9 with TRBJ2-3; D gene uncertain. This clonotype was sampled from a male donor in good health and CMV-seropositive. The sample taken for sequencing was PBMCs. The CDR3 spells CASLSFSTDTQYF. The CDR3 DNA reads TGTGCCAGCTTATCGTTCAGCACAGATACGCAGTATTTT.